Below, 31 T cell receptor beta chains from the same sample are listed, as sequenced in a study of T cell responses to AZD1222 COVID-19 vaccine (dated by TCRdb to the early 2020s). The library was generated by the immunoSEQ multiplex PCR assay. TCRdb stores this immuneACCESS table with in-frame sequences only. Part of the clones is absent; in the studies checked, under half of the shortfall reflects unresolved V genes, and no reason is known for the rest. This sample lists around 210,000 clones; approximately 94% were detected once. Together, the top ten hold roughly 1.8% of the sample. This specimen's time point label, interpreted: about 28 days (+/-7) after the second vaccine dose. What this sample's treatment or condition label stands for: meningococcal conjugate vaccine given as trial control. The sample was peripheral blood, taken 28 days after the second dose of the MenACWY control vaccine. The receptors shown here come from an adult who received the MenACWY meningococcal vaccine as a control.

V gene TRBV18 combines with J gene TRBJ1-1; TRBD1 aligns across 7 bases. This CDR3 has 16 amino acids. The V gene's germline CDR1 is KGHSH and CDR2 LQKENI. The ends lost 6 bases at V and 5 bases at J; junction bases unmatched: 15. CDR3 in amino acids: CASSLVIKGARTEAFF. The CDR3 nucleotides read TGTGCCAGCTCGCTAGTTATAAAGGGGGCGCGGACTGAAGCTTTCTTT.

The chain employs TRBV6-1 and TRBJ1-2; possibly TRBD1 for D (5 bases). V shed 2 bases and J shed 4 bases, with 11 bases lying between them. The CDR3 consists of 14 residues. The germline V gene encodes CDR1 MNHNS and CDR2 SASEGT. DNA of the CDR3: TGTGCCAGCAGTGAAAAGGCAGGGCCCTATGGCTACACCTTC. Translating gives CASSEKAGPYGYTF.

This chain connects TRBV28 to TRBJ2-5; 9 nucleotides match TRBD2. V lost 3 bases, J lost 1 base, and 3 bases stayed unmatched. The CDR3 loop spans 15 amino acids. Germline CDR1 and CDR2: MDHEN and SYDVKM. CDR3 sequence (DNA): TGTGCCAGCAGTTTGGTTAGCGGGGGCCAAGAGACCCAGTACTTC. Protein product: CASSLVSGGQETQYF.

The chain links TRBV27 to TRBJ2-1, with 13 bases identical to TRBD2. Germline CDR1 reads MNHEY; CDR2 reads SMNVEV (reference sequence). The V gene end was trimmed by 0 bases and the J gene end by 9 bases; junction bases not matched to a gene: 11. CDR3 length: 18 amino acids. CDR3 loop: CASSLSTDGTSGKGEQFF. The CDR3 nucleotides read TGTGCCAGCAGTTTATCGACCGACGGGACTAGCGGGAAGGGTGAGCAGTTCTTC.

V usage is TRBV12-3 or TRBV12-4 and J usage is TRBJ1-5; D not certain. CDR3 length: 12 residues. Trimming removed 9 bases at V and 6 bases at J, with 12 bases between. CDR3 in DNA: TGTGCCAGTTCGGTGGCGGGTCAGCCCCAGCATTTT. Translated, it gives CASSVAGQPQHF.

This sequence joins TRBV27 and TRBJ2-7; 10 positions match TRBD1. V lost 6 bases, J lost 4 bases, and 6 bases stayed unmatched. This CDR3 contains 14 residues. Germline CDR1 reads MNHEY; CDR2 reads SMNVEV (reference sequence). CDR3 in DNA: TGTGCCAGCAGCCCTGGGACAGGGGAATACGAGCAGTACTTC. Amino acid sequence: CASSPGTGEYEQYF.

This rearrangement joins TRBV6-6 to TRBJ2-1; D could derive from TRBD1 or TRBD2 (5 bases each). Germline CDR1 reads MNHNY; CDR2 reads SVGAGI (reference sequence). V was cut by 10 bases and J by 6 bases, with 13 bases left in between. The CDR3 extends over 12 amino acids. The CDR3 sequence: CATFSGANEQFF. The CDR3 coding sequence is TGTGCCACCTTCTCCGGGGCCAATGAGCAGTTCTTC.

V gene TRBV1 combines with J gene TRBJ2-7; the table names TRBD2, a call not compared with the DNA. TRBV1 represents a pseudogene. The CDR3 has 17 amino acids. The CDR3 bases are TGCACCAGCAGCCAAGTAAATCCTAGCGGGAGGTGCTACGAGCAGTACTTC. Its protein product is CTSSQVNPSGRCYEQYF.

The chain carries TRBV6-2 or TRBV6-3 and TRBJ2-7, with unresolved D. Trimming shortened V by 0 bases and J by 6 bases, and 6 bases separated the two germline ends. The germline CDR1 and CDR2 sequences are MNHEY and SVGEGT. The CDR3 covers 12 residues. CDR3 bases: TGTGCCAGCAGTTACTCCCCCATCGAGCAGTACTTC. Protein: CASSYSPIEQYF.

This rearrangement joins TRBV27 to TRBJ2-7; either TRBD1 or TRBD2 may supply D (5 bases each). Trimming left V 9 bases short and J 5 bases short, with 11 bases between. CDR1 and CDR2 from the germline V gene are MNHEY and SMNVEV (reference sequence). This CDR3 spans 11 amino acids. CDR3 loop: CASWDRNEQYF. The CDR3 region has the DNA TGTGCCAGTTGGGACCGAAACGAGCAGTACTTC.

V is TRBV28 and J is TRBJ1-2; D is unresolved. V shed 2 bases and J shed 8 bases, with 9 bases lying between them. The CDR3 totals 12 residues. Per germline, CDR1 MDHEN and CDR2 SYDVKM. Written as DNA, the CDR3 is TGTGCCAGCAGTTTAGGGCACCGAGGCTACACCTTC. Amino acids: CASSLGHRGYTF.

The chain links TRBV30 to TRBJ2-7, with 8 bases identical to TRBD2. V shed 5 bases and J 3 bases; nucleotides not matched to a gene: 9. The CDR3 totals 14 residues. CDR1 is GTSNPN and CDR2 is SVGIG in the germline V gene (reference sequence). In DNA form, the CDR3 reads TGTGCCTGGGGGCGAGCGGGAGACTACTACGAGCAGTACTTC. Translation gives CAWGRAGDYYEQYF.

CDR3 nucleotide sequence: TGTGCCAGCCTCCGGCCCCTCGGGGATTCCTCTGGAAACACCATATATTTT. Protein product: CASLRPLGDSSGNTIYF. The chain combines TRBV28 with TRBJ1-3; D not certain. This CDR3 region has 17 residues. Trimming took 8 bases from V and 0 from J, leaving 20 bases between them. The germline V gene has CDR1 MDHEN and CDR2 SYDVKM.

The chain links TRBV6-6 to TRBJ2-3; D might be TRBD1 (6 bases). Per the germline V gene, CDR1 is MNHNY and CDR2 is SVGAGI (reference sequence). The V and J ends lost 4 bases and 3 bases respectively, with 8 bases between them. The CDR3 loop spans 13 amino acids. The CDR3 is CASSWTETDTQYF. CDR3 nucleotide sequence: TGTGCCAGCAGTTGGACAGAAACAGATACGCAGTATTTT.

The CDR3: CASSTPGGGNQPQHF. CDR3 nucleotide sequence: TGTGCCAGCAGCACCCCCGGGGGGGGCAATCAGCCCCAGCATTTT. J is TRBJ1-5 and V is TRBV5-5, with D perhaps matching TRBD1 (5 bases). Between the trimmed V and J ends, which lost 4 bases and 2 bases, there was a span of 13 bases. CDR1 SGHKS and CDR2 YYEKEE come from the germline V gene (reference sequence). The CDR3 sequence is 15 residues long.

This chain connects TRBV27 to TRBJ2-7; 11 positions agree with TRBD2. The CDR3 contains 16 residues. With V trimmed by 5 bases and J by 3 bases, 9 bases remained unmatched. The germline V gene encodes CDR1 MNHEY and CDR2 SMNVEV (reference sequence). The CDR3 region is CASSRTGLAENYEQYF. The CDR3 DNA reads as TGTGCCAGCAGTAGGACGGGACTAGCGGAAAACTACGAGCAGTACTTC.

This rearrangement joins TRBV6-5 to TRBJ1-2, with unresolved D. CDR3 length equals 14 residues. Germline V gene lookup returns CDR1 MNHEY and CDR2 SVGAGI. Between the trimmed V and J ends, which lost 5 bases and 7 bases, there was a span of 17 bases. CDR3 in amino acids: CASSLSAGIGGYTF. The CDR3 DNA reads TGTGCCAGCAGTCTTTCGGCGGGTATTGGTGGCTACACCTTC.

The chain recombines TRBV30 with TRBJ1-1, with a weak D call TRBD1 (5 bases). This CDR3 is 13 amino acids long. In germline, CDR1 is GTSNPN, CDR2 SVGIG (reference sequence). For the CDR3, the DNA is TGTGCTCAGGCTGGGGGGATGAACACTGAAGCTTTCTTT. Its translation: CAQAGGMNTEAFF.

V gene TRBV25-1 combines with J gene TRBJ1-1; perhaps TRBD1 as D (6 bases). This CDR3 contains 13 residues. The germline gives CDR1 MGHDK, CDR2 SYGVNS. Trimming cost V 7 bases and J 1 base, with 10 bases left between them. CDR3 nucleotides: TGTGCCAGCACCCTACAGGGGAACACTGAAGCTTTCTTT. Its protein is CASTLQGNTEAFF. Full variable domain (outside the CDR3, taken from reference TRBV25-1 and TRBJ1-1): EADIYQTPRYLVIGTGKKITLECSQTMGHDKMYWYQQDPGMELHLIHYSYGVNSTEKGDLSSESTVSRIRTEHFPLTLESARPSHTSQYLCASTLQGNTEAFFGQGTRLTVV.

The CDR3, as DNA: TGTGCCAGCAGCGAGGGACTAGCGGGAGGCAATGAGCAGTTCTTC. This translates into CASSEGLAGGNEQFF. The V gene is TRBV25-1, the J gene TRBJ2-1; 15 bases agree with TRBD2. The germline gives CDR1 MGHDK, CDR2 SYGVNS. Unmatched junction bases numbered 3, after V lost 6 bases and J lost 6 bases. The CDR3 covers 15 residues.

This CDR3 is CASSSTGANEQFF. Written as DNA, the CDR3 is TGTGCCAGCAGCTCAACAGGGGCCAATGAGCAGTTCTTC. V and J are TRBV3-1 (or the pseudogene TRBV3-2) and TRBJ2-1, with 7 bases fitting TRBD1. The CDR3 length is 13 residues. Looked up from germline, CDR1 is LGHDT and CDR2 is YNNKEL (reference sequence). With V trimmed by 5 bases and J by 6 bases, 4 bases remained unmatched.

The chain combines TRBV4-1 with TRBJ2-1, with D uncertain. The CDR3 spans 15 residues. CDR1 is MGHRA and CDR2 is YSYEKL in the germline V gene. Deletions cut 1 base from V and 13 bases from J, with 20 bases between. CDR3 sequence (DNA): TGCGCCAGCAGCCAAGGTCCGATCAACCGAATCGAACAGTTCTTC. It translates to CASSQGPINRIEQFF.

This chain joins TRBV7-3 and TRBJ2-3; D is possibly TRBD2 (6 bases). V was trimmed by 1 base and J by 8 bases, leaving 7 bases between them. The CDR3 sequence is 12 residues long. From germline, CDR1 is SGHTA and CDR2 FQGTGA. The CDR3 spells CASSLNGGTQYF. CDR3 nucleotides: TGTGCCAGCAGCTTAAACGGGGGTACGCAGTATTTT.

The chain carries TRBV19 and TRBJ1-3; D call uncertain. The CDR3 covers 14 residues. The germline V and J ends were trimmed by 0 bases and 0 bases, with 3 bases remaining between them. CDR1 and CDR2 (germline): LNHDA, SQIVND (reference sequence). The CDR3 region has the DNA TGTGCCAGTAGTATAGATTACTCTGGAAACACCATATATTTT. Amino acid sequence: CASSIDYSGNTIYF.

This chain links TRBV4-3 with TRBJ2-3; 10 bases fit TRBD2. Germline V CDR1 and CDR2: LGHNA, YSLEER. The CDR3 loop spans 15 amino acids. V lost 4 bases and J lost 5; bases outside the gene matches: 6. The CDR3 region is CASSLVWTSGDTQYF. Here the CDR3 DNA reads TGCGCCAGCAGCCTGGTGTGGACTAGCGGAGATACGCAGTATTTT.

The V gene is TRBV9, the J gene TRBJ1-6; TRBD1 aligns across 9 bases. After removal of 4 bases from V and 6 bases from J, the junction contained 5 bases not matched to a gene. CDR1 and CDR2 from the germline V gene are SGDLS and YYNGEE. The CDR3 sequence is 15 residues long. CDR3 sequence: CASSPWDRANSPLHF. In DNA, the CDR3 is TGTGCCAGCAGCCCATGGGACAGGGCTAATTCACCCCTCCACTTT.

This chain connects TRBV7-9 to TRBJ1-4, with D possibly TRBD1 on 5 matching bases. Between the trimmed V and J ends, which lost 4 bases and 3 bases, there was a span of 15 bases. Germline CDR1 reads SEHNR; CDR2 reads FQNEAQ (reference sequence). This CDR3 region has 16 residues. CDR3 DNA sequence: TGTGCCAGCAGCTCCCCTGGGGGGTTGGCTAATGAAAAACTGTTTTTT. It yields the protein CASSSPGGLANEKLFF.

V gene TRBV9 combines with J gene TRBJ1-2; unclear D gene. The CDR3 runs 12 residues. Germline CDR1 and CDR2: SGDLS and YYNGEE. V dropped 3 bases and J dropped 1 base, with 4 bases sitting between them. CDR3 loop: CASSASNYGYTF. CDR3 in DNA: TGTGCCAGCAGCGCCAGTAACTATGGCTACACCTTC.

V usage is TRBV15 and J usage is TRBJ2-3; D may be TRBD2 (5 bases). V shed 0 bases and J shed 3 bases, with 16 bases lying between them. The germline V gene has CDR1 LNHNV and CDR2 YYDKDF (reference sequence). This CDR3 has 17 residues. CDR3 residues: CATSRDRSSAGTDTQYF. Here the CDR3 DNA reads TGTGCCACCAGCAGAGATAGAAGTAGTGCGGGTACAGATACGCAGTATTTT. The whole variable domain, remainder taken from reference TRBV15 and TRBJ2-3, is DAMVIQNPRYQVTQFGKPVTLSCSQTLNHNVMYWYQQKSSQAPKLLFHYYDKDFNNEADTPDNFQSRRPNTSFCFLDIRSPGLGDTAMYLCATSRDRSSAGTDTQYFGPGTRLTVL.

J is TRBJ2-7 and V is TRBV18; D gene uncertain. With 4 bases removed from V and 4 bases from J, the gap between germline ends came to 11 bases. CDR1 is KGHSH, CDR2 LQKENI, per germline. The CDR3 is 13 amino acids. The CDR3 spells CASSLTEQYEQYF. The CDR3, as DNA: TGTGCCAGCTCACTCACGGAACAGTACGAGCAGTACTTC.

The CDR3 bases are TGTGCCAGCAGTGAAGCCAGGACGGGCAGCTATAGTACTGAAGCTTTCTTT. This gives the protein CASSEARTGSYSTEAFF. The rearrangement links TRBV6-1 to TRBJ1-1; no clear D. The CDR3 has 17 residues. Germline V gene sequence: CDR1 MNHNS, CDR2 SASEGT. Trimming cost V 0 bases and J 5 bases, with 19 bases left between them.